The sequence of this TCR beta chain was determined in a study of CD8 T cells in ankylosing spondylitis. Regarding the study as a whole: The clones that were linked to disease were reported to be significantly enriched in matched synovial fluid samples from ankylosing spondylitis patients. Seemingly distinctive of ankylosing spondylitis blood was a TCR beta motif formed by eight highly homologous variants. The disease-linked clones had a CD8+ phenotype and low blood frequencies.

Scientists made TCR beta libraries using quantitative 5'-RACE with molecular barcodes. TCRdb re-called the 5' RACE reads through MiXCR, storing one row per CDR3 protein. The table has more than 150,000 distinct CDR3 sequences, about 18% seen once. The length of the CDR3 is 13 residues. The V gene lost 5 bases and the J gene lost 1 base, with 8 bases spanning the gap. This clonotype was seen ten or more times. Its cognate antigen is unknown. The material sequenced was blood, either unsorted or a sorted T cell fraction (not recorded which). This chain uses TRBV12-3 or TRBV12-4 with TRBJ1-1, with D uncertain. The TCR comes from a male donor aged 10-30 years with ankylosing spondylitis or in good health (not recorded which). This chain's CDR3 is CASSVSGNTEAFF. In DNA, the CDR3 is TGTGCCAGCAGTGTAAGCGGGAACACTGAAGCTTTCTTT.